The T cell receptor beta chain under discussion was sequenced for a study of blood T cells in healthy people across ages (dated by TCRdb to about 2015). Regarding the complete study: Template switching captured roughly one uniquely barcoded TCR beta cDNA molecule per two T cells in model experiments. The study measured age-related changes in TCR beta repertoire diversity using deep sequencing normalized with unique cDNA molecular identifiers. Four age groups were formed from the donors: young (average about 16 years), middle-aged (approximately 42), aged (about 68) and long-lived (roughly 88). Donors of different ages were randomly distributed across sequencing lanes to avoid experimental bias. Using the same blood draw, the study looked at two additional independent replicas of 1 million unique cDNA reads for two donors, one aged 18 to 30 and the other aged 80 or older.

V is cut by 0 bases and J by 8 bases, and the space between the germline ends is 18 bases. Measured from the cysteine to the phenylalanine, the CDR3 is 16 residues long. This entry keeps only the CDR3 DNA: 48 bases, framed from base 1. CDR1 and CDR2 were assigned from the germline V gene as SGHRS and YFSETQ. General findings and caveats noted by the study authors: There was a strong correlation between observed TCR beta diversity and the percentage of naive T cells measured by flow cytometry. Compared with the aged group, the long-lived group had more naive CD4+ T cells, fewer expanded clones and increased TCR diversity, suggesting age selection. Estimates of total diversity based on one million sequenced T cells were considered lower bounds and underestimates. Because donor CMV infection status was unknown, age-related changes in expanded clonotypes were potentially confounded. Conclusive comparison of naive and antigen-experienced compartments was prevented by the profiling of bulk unsorted PBMCs. As age increased, observed TCR beta diversity per million T cells dropped in a roughly linear way, and a significant reduction was already evident by age about 40.

Libraries were prepared through 5' RACE. Instrument used: Illumina HiSeq 2500. The second PCR ran for about 6 to 12 cycles and used a J-beta primer mix along with a sample-barcoded 5' primer. A unique molecular identifier was introduced onto each TCR beta cDNA molecule by a template-switch 5' adaptor carrying 12 random nucleotides. Each sample yielded at least 2.5 million CDR3-containing paired-end reads. First-strand cDNA was synthesized from all RNA with the Mint cDNA synthesis kit, primed by a TRBC-specific oligonucleotide. After uracil-DNA glycosylase treatment, a first 18-cycle PCR used universal primers M1SS and BC2_uni_R on all cDNA. On the authors' methods: For normalization, 1 million high-quality reads were randomly selected from each sample, with every read carrying a distinct molecular identifier. Reads sharing molecular identifiers were discarded rather than binned into consensus sequences. MiTCR, with a Q25 quality threshold and the strictest error-elimination algorithm, was used for CDR3 identification, clonotype clustering and error correction. A nonparametric unseen species model with Euler transformation was used to estimate lower-bound total TCR beta diversity. Clones were called with MiXCR by TCRdb after fastp trimmed the public reads at Q25, and only in-frame beta chains were retained. Rows matching on CDR3 protein sequence are summarized as one entry with the most common DNA and genes. These V and J calls originate from TCRdb's pipeline instead of the authors' own analysis. The sample table lists about 1,600,000 distinct CDR3 sequences, 42% of them with a count of one. Of the sample, approximately 7.9% falls within the top ten clones.

Donors were 39 systemically healthy Caucasian individuals from Russia aged roughly 6 to 100 years. Each donor gave 8.5 to 10 milliliters of peripheral blood, collected into EDTA-treated Vacutainer tubes. Ficoll-Paque density-gradient centrifugation was used to isolate PBMCs, with at least 6 million per sample. Total RNA, at least 6 micrograms per sample, was extracted from PBMCs with Trizol reagent. Naive CD45RAhigh/CD27high T cell percentages were measured by flow cytometry on a PBMC aliquot from every donor. This clonotype showed up just a few times. Its antigen is unknown. Base qualities were left out, and no much larger clone turns up one base away.

The receptor comes from a woman aged 18 to 35 in good health. The specimen was blood. The chain was built from TRBV5-1 and TRBJ2-1; no confident D gene assignment can be made. The sequenced DNA is TGCGCCAGCAGCTTGGGGAAGGCATTAGAATCCGATGAGCAGTTCTTC. Translated, this gives CASSLGKALESDEQFF. This CDR3, with the reference TRBV5-1 and TRBJ2-1 proteins standing in past its ends, gives the full variable domain KAGVTQTPRYLIKTRGQQVTLSCSPISGHRSVSWYQQTPGQGLQFLFEYFSETQRNKGNFPGRFSGRQFSNSRSEMNVSTLELGDSALYLCASSLGKALESDEQFFGPGTRLTVL.